The 9 T cell receptor beta chains given below trace back to one sample, sequenced in a study of control samples from healthy donors and cancer patients. Only in-frame clones appear in the TCRdb table, and some are missing; sequencing was by immunoSEQ multiplex PCR. The sample shows roughly 120,000 clones, about 89% of them seen only once. The sequencing sample was made of blood. These TCRs come from a woman aged 45 to 65 in good health.

This clone was seen a handful of times. This chain connects TRBV5-4 to TRBJ1-4; TRBD1 agrees at 7 bases. V lost 4 bases to trimming and J lost 4 bases; unmatched junction nucleotides: 7. From germline, CDR1 is SGHNT and CDR2 YYREEE (reference sequence). The CDR3 is 15 residues long. The CDR3 region has the DNA TGTGCCAGCAGCGCGAACAGGGGCCTTAATGAAAAACTGTTTTTT. This gives the protein CASSANRGLNEKLFF. The full variable domain, rest sourced from reference TRBV5-4 and TRBJ1-4, is ETGVTQSPTHLIKTRGQQVTLRCSSQSGHNTVSWYQQALGQGPQFIFQYYREEENGRGNFPPRFSGLQFPNYSSELNVNALELDDSALYLCASSANRGLNEKLFFGSGTQLSVL.

This chain's CDR3 is CASSSPAGLSGNTIYF. CDR3 sequence (DNA): TGTGCCAGCAGTTCTCCGGCAGGGCTCTCTGGAAACACCATATATTTT. The J gene is TRBJ1-3, the V gene TRBV6-2 or TRBV6-3, with D possibly being TRBD1 (5 bases). The CDR3 has 16 residues. Germline V gene data show CDR1 as MNHEY and CDR2 as SVGEGT. Between the trimmed V and J ends, which lost 4 bases and 0 bases, there was a span of 13 bases.

The J gene is TRBJ1-5, the V gene TRBV12-3 or TRBV12-4; no reliable D call. Between the trimmed V and J ends, which lost 2 bases and 7 bases, there was a span of 9 bases. The CDR3 is 13 amino acids. The CDR3 DNA follows: TGTGCCAGCAGTTTATTATTCCGGCAGCCCCAGCATTTT. This translates into CASSLLFRQPQHF.

The chain has TRBV9 and TRBJ1-3; D ambiguous. CDR3 length equals 14 residues. The V gene lost 1 base and the J gene lost 0 bases, with 5 bases spanning the gap. Germline CDR1 reads SGDLS; CDR2 reads YYNGEE. Here the CDR3 reads CASSVYSSGNTIYF. The CDR3 DNA sequence: TGTGCCAGCAGCGTATACAGCTCTGGAAACACCATATATTTT.

The V gene is TRBV12-3 or TRBV12-4, the J gene TRBJ2-3; unclear D gene. CDR3 size: 10 residues. Trimming removed 10 bases at V and 2 bases at J, with 4 bases between. The CDR3 DNA sequence: TGTGCCACCACCACAGATACGCAGTATTTT. Protein product: CATTTDTQYF.

Here the CDR3 DNA reads TGTGCCTGGAGGCATCCCAATCCCGGGGTTAGGGTCAATGAGCAGTTCTTC. Translated, it gives CAWRHPNPGVRVNEQFF. The chain couples TRBV30 to TRBJ2-1; D perhaps matches TRBD2 (5 bases). The germline gives CDR1 GTSNPN, CDR2 SVGIG (reference sequence). V dropped 3 bases and J dropped 6 bases, with 24 bases sitting between them. This CDR3 is 17 amino acids long.

The chain has TRBV7-3 and TRBJ2-3; D possibly corresponds to TRBD2 (6 bases). Germline V lookup: CDR1 SGHTA, CDR2 FQGTGA. V was cut by 6 bases and J by 2 bases, with 15 bases left in between. There are 15 residues in the CDR3. Here the CDR3 DNA reads TGTGCCAGCAGACCCTCGGGACTTTCCACAGATACGCAGTATTTT. It specifies CASRPSGLSTDTQYF. Based on the CDR3 plus reference TRBV7-3 and TRBJ2-3, the full variable domain is GAGVSQTPSNKVTEKGKYVELRCDPISGHTALYWYRQSLGQGPEFLIYFQGTGAADDSGLPNDRFFAVRPEGSVSTLKIQRTERGDSAVYLCASRPSGLSTDTQYFGPGTRLTVL.

The rearrangement uses TRBV9 and TRBJ2-3; D is unclear. V lost 0 bases, J lost 8 bases, and 13 bases lay in between. This CDR3 is built from 14 residues. Germline lookup yields CDR1 SGDLS and CDR2 YYNGEE. CDR3 DNA: TGTGCCAGCAGCGTAGAAGGGCGTATTGGTACGCAGTATTTT. Translating gives CASSVEGRIGTQYF.

The chain combines TRBV7-8 with TRBJ2-7; D gene ambiguous. The CDR3 has 16 residues. Trimming pared 2 bases from V and 2 bases from J, leaving 16 bases between. Germline V gene lookup returns CDR1 SGHVS and CDR2 FQNEAQ. The CDR3 here is CASSLMSDTPPYEQYF. CDR3 bases: TGTGCCAGCAGCTTAATGTCAGATACCCCTCCCTACGAGCAGTACTTC.